The T cell receptor beta chain described here comes from a study of Ad26.COV2.S vaccination and SARS-CoV-2 variants. The sample's treatment: 19 received Ad26.COV2.S at low or high dose, single or two shots; roughly five received placebo; per-sample allocation not given. Collection of samples fell on day 63 after the first vaccine or placebo injection. General study points: The analyses of TCR breadth and depth may have understated the size of total T cell responses. The authors reported substantial breadth in spike-specific CD8+ and CD4+ T cell responses after vaccination. For non-spike TCRs, breadth in vaccine recipients resembled that in placebo recipients.

Repertoires were generated with immunoSEQ multiplex PCR, while TCRdb's copy carries only in-frame clones and drops some. The data contain about 350,000 clones, roughly 81% of them seen just once; the ten biggest clones take up 3.3%. Details on this clone: Its cognate antigen is unknown. This same CDR3 is encoded by further DNA sequences in the sample.

The material sequenced was peripheral blood, taken in a trial of Ad26.COV2.S vaccine versus placebo. This receptor was identified in a person aged 18-65 years who received the Ad26.COV2.S COVID-19 vaccine or a placebo.

The CDR3 loop is CASSLAGGYEQYF. The CDR3 nucleotides are TGTGCCAGCAGCTTAGCGGGAGGGTACGAGCAGTACTTC. The V gene is TRBV7-2, the J gene TRBJ2-7; 7 bases match TRBD2. Germline V lookup: CDR1 SGHTA, CDR2 FQGNSA. With 0 bases clipped from V and 4 bases from J, the junction kept 0 bases outside the gene matches. CDR3 length equals 13 residues.